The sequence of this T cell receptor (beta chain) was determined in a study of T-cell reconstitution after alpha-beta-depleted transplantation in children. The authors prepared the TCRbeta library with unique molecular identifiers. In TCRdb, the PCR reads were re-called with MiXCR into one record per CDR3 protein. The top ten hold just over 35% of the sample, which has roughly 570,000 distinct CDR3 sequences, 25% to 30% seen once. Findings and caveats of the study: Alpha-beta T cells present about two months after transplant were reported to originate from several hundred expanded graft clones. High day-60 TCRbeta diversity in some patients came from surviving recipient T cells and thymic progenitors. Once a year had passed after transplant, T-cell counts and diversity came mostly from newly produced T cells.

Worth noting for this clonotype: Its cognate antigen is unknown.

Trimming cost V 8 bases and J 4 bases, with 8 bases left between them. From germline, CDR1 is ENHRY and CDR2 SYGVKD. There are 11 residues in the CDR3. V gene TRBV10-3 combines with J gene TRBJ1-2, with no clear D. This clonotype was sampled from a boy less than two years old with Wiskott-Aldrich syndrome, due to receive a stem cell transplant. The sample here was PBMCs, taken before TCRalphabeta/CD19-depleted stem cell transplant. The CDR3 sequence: CAICGGYGYTF. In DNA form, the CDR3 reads TGTGCCATCTGTGGAGGCTATGGCTACACCTTC.